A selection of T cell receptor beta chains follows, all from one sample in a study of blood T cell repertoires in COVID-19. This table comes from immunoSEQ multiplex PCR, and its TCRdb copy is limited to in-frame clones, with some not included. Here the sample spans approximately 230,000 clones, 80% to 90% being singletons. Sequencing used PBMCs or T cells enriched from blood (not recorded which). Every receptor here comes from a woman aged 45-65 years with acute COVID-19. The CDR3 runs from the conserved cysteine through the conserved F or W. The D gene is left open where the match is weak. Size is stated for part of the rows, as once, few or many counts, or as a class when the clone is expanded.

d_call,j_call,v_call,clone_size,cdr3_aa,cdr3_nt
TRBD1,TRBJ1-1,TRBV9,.,CASSPDRGFPEAFF,TGTGCCAGCAGCCCTGACAGGGGGTTTCCTGAAGCTTTCTTT
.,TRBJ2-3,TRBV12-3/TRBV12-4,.,CASSYGLSKAQYF,TGTGCCAGCAGCTACGGACTTAGCAAAGCACAGTATTTT
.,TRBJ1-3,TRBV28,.,CASSFWELRAGGNTIYF,TGTGCCAGCAGTTTTTGGGAATTGAGGGCTGGGGGAAACACCATATATTTT
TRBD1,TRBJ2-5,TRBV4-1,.,CASSQPGTGGETQYF,TGCGCCAGCAGCCAACCCGGGACAGGGGGCGAGACCCAGTACTTC
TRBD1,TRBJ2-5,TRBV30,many,CAWSLDRVGQETQYF,TGTGCCTGGAGTCTCGACAGGGTAGGCCAAGAGACCCAGTACTTC
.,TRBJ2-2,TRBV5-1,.,CASSGQSGELFF,TGCGCCAGCAGTGGACAGTCCGGGGAGCTGTTTTTT
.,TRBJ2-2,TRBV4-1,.,CASSQVRQAGRGTGELFF,TGCGCCAGCAGCCAAGTCAGGCAGGCGGGACGGGGCACCGGGGAGCTGTTTTTT
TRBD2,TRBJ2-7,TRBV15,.,CATSRVGAGEVSGRLYEQYF,TGTGCCACCAGCAGAGTCGGGGCAGGGGAGGTTAGCGGGAGGCTATACGAGCAGTACTTC
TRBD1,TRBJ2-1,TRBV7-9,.,CASSQGEYEFF,TGTGCCAGCAGCCAGGGGGAGTACGAGTTCTTC
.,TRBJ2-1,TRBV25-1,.,CASSEMGTNEQFF,TGTGCCAGCAGTGAAATGGGCACCAATGAGCAGTTCTTC
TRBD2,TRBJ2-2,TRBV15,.,CATSPAGGGASTGELFF,TGTGCCACCAGCCCTGCGGGAGGGGGAGCGAGCACCGGGGAGCTGTTTTTT
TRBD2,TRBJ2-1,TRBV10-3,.,CATRGLAGNNEQFF,TGTGCCACCAGAGGACTAGCGGGTAACAATGAGCAGTTCTTC
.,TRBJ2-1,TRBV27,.,CASSLGGYSNEQFF,TGTGCCAGCAGTTTAGGAGGGTATTCCAATGAGCAGTTCTTC
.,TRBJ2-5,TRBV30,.,CAWSPQGRETQYF,TGTGCCTGGAGTCCACAGGGTCGGGAGACCCAGTACTTC
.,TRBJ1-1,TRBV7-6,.,CASSYRERDTEAFF,TGTGCCAGCAGCTACAGGGAAAGGGACACTGAAGCTTTCTTT
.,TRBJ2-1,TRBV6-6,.,CASSTLGYNEQFF,TGTGCCAGCAGTACCCTAGGCTACAATGAGCAGTTCTTC
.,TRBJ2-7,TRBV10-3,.,CAIRPGAYEQYF,TGTGCCATCAGACCCGGGGCCTACGAGCAGTACTTC
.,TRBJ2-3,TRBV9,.,CASSVAGYDTQYF,TGTGCCAGCAGCGTAGCGGGGTACGATACGCAGTATTTT
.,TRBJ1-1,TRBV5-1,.,CASSLDSIITEAFF,TGCGCCAGCAGCTTGGACAGTATTATCACTGAAGCTTTCTTT
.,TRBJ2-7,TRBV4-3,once,CASSQEPDSGGYEQYF,TGCGCCAGCAGCCAAGAGCCGGACTCGGGCGGCTACGAGCAGTACTTC
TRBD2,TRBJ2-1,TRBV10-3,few,CAISDWPASGRDNEQFF,TGTGCCATCAGTGACTGGCCCGCTAGCGGGAGGGATAATGAGCAGTTCTTC
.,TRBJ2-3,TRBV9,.,CASSYTTGTLSTDTQYF,TGTGCCAGCAGCTATACAACCGGGACTCTTAGCACAGATACGCAGTATTTT
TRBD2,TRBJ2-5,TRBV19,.,CASSSTSGRAPRETQYF,TGTGCCAGTAGTTCCACTAGCGGGAGGGCCCCTCGAGAGACCCAGTACTTC
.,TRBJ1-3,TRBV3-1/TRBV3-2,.,CASSSPNRDFGNTIYF,TGTGCCAGCAGTAGCCCCAACCGGGACTTCGGAAACACCATATATTTT
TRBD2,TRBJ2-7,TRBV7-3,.,CASSLMPLRERSEQYF,TGTGCCAGCAGCTTAATGCCCCTGCGGGAGCGGTCCGAGCAGTACTTC
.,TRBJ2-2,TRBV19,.,CASSINGVTGELFF,TGTGCCAGTAGTATTAACGGAGTGACCGGGGAGCTGTTTTTT
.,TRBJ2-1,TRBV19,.,CASSTLNNEQFF,TGTGCCAGTAGTACCCTAAACAATGAGCAGTTCTTC
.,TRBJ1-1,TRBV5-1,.,CASSLSLDTLEAFF,TGCGCCAGCAGCTTGAGCCTGGACACCCTTGAAGCTTTCTTT
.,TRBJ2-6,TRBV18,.,CASSPVPSGANVLTF,TGTGCCAGCTCACCTGTTCCTTCTGGGGCCAACGTCCTGACTTTC
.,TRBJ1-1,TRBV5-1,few,CASSRGVTNTEAFF,TGCGCCAGCAGTCGGGGGGTTACGAACACTGAAGCTTTCTTT
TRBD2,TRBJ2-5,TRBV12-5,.,CASVPQTHSSGRYNQETQYF,TGTGCTAGTGTCCCTCAAACCCACTCTAGCGGGAGGTATAACCAAGAGACCCAGTACTTC
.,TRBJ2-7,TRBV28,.,CASTLQGGREQYF,TGTGCCAGCACCCTACAGGGGGGGCGCGAGCAGTACTTC
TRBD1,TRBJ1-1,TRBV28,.,CASSFRGTGGNEAFF,TGTGCCAGCAGTTTCCGTGGGACAGGGGGCAATGAAGCTTTCTTT
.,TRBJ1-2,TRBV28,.,CASSTGAYGYTF,TGTGCCAGCAGTACAGGAGCATATGGCTACACCTTC
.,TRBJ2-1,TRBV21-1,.,CASSKTLVDNEQFF,TGTGCCAGCAGCAAAACGTTAGTGGACAATGAGCAGTTCTTC
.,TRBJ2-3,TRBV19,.,CASSPTGPSTDTQYF,TGTGCCAGTAGCCCGACAGGTCCCAGCACAGATACGCAGTATTTT
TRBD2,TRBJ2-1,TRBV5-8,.,CASSSPGLAGGLPNYNEQFF,TGTGCCAGCAGCTCACCGGGACTAGCGGGAGGGCTGCCTAATTACAATGAGCAGTTCTTC
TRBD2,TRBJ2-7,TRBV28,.,CASTSGSYEQYF,TGTGCCAGCACTAGCGGGTCCTACGAGCAGTACTTC
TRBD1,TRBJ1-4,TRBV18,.,CASSPAGGPTEKLFF,TGTGCCAGCTCACCCGCAGGGGGACCTACTGAAAAACTGTTTTTT
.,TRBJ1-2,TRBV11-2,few,CASSGPQGNYGYTF,TGTGCCAGCAGCGGACCTCAGGGAAACTATGGCTACACCTTC
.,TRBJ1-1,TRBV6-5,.,CASSPREGNFF,TGTGCCAGCAGTCCTCGCGAGGGAAATTTCTTT
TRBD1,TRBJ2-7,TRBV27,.,CASSWGTGGSFFYEQYF,TGTGCCAGCAGTTGGGGCACAGGGGGCAGTTTCTTCTACGAGCAGTACTTC
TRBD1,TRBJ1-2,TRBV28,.,CASSGPGQGSGYTF,TGTGCCAGCAGCGGCCCGGGACAGGGAAGTGGCTACACCTTC
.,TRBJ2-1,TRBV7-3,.,CASSLPPRAGQNEQFF,TGTGCCAGCAGCTTACCTCCCAGGGCAGGGCAGAATGAGCAGTTCTTC
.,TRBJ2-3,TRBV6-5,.,CASSSPGADTQYF,TGTGCCAGCAGTTCGCCGGGGGCAGATACGCAGTATTTT
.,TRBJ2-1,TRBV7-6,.,CASSLVEVASHEQFF,TGTGCCAGCAGCTTAGTCGAGGTCGCCAGCCATGAGCAGTTCTTC
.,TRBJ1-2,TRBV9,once,CASSVGGGYGYTF,TGTGCCAGCAGCGTAGGAGGGGGCTATGGCTACACCTTC